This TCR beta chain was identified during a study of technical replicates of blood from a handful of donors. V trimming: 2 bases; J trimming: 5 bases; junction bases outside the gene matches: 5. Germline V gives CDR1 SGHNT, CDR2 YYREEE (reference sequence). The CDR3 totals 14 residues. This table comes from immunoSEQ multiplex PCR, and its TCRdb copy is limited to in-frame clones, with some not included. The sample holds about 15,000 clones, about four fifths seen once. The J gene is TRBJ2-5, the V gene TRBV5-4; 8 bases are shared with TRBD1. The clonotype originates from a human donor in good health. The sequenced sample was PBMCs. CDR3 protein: CASSLDRGYETQYF. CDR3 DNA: TGTGCCAGCAGCTTAGACAGGGGTTACGAGACCCAGTACTTC.